This T cell receptor beta chain was documented in a study of blood T cell repertoires in COVID-19. The CDR3 runs 17 residues. Trimming took off 0 bases at V and 4 bases at J, with 18 bases between the two ends. From germline, CDR1 is SGHAT and CDR2 FQNNGV. In the original processing: By means of reference gene primer amplification, nucleated cell counts were estimated. Profiling relied on immunoSEQ multiplex PCR, and the TCRdb table lists in-frame clones only, not all of them. For V, J and clone size, that table is used; D and trimming come from the DNA. This sample has under 300,000 clones; approximately 90% occur once, and the top ten carry 2.5% to 3%.

Sequenced material: PBMCs or T cells enriched from blood (not recorded which). The source is a woman in her 50s who had recovered from COVID-19. The rearrangement joins TRBV11-2 to TRBJ1-2; D gene unclear. CDR3 DNA: TGTGCCAGCAGCTTAGATCTGGGCAAACGTGGTAGCTATGGCTACACCTTC. This sequence encodes CASSLDLGKRGSYGYTF.